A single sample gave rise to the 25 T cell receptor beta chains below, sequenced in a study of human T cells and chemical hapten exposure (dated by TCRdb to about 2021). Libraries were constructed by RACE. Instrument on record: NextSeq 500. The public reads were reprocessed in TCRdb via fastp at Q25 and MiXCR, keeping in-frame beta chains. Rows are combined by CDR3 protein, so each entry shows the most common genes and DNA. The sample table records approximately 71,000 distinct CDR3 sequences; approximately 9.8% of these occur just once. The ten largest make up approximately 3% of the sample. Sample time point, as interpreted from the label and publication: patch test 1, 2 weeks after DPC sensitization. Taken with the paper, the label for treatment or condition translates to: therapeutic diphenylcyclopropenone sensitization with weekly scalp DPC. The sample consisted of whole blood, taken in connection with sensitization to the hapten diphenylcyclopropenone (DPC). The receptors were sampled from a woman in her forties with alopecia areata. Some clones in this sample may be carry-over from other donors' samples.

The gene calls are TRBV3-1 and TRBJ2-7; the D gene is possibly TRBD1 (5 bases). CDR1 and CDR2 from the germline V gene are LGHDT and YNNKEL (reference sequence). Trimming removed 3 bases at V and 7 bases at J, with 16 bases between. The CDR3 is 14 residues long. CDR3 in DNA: TGTGCCAGCAGCCAGGGGCAGGGCCTGAGGGAGCAGTACTTC. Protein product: CASSQGQGLREQYF.

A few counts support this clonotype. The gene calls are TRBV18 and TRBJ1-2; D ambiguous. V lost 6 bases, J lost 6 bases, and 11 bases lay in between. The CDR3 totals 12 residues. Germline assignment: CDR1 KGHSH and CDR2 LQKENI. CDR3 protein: CASSPRQDGYTF. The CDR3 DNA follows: TGTGCCAGCTCGCCCCGGCAGGATGGCTACACCTTC.

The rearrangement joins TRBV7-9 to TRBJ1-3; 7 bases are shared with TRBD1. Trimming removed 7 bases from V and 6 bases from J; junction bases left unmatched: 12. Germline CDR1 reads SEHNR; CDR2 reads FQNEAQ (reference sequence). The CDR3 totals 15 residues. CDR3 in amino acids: CASNTEGQTENTIYF. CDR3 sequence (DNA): TGTGCCAGCAACACGGAGGGACAGACGGAAAACACCATATATTTT.

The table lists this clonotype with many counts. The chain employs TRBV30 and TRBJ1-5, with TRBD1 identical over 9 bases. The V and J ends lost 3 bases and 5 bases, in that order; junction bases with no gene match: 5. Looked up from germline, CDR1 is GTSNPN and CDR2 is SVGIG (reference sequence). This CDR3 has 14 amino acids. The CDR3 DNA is TGTGCCTGGAGCGGGGACAGGGATTATCAGCCCCAGCATTTT. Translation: CAWSGDRDYQPQHF. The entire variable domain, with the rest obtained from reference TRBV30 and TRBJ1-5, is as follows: SQTIHQWPATLVQPVGSPLSLECTVEGTSNPNLYWYRQAAGRGLQLLFYSVGIGQISSEVPQNLSASRPQDRQFILSSKKLLLSDSGFYLCAWSGDRDYQPQHFGDGTRLSIL.

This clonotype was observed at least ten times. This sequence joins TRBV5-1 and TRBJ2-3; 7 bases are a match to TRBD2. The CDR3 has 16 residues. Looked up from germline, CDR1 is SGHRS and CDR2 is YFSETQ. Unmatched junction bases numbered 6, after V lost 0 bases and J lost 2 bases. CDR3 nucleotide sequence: TGCGCCAGCAGCTTGGTACGGAGCGGGGCCACAGATACGCAGTATTTT. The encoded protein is CASSLVRSGATDTQYF. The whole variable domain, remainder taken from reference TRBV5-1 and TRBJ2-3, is KAGVTQTPRYLIKTRGQQVTLSCSPISGHRSVSWYQQTPGQGLQFLFEYFSETQRNKGNFPGRFSGRQFSNSRSEMNVSTLELGDSALYLCASSLVRSGATDTQYFGPGTRLTVL.

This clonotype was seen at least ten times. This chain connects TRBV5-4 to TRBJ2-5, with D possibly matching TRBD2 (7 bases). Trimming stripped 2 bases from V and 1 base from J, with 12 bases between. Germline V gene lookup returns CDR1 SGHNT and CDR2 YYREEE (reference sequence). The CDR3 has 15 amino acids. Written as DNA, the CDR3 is TGTGCCAGCAGCTTAAGGGGGGGGGCCCAAGAGACCCAGTACTTC. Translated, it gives CASSLRGGAQETQYF.

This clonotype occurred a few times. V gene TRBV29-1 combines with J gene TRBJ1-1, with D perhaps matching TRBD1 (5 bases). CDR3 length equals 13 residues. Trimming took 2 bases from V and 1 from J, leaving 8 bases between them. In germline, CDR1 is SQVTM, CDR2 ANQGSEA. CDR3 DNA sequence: TGCAGCGTTGAAAAAACAGGGAACACTGAAGCTTTCTTT. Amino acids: CSVEKTGNTEAFF.

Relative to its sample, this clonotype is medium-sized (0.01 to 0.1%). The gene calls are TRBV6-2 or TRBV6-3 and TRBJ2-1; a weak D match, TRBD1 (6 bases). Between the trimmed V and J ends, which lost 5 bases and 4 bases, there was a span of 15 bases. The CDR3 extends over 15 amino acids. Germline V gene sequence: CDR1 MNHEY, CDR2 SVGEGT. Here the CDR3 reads CASSVTGEGYNEQFF. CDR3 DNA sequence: TGTGCCAGCAGTGTGACAGGTGAGGGGTACAATGAGCAGTTCTTC.

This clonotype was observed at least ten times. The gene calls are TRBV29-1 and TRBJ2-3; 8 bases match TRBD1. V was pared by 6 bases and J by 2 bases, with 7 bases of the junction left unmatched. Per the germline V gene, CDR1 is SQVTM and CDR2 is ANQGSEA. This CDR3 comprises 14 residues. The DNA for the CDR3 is TGCAGCGTGAGCACAGGGGGTTACACAGATACGCAGTATTTT. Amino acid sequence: CSVSTGGYTDTQYF.

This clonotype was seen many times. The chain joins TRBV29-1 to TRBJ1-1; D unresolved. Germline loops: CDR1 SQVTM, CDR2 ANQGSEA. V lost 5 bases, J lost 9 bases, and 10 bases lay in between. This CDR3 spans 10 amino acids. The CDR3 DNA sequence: TGCAGCGTTTTTTGGACGAAAGCTTTCTTT. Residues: CSVFWTKAFF. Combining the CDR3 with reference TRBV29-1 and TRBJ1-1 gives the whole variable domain SAVISQKPSRDICQRGTSLTIQCQVDSQVTMMFWYRQQPGQSLTLIATANQGSEATYESGFVIDKFPISRPNLTFSTLTVSNMSPEDSSIYLCSVFWTKAFFGQGTRLTVV.

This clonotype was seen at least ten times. CDR3 loop: CASSLAEGFTSPLHF. The CDR3 DNA follows: TGTGCCAGCAGCTTAGCCGAGGGGTTTACTTCACCCCTCCACTTT. The rearrangement joins TRBV7-9 to TRBJ1-6, with a possible D match to TRBD1 (5 bases). Germline V gene lookup returns CDR1 SEHNR and CDR2 FQNEAQ (reference sequence). V gave up 0 bases and J gave up 9 bases, with 12 bases separating them. The CDR3 has 15 amino acids. Variable domain in full (rest from reference TRBV7-9 and TRBJ1-6): DTGVSQNPRHKITKRGQNVTFRCDPISEHNRLYWYRQTLGQGPEFLTYFQNEAQLEKSRLLSDRFSAERPKGSFSTLEIQRTEQGDSAMYLCASSLAEGFTSPLHFGNGTRLTVT.

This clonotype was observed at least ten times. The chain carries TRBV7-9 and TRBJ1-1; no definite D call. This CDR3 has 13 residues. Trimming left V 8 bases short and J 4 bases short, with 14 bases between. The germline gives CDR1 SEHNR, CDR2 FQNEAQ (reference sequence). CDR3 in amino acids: CASSSGQLTEAFF. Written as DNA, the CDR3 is TGTGCCAGCTCTAGCGGGCAGCTCACTGAAGCTTTCTTT. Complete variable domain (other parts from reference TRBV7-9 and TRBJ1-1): DTGVSQNPRHKITKRGQNVTFRCDPISEHNRLYWYRQTLGQGPEFLTYFQNEAQLEKSRLLSDRFSAERPKGSFSTLEIQRTEQGDSAMYLCASSSGQLTEAFFGQGTRLTVV.

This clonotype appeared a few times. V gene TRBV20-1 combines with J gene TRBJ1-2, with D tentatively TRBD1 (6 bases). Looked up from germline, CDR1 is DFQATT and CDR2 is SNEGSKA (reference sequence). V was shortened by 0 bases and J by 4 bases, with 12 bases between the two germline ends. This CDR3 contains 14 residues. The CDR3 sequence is CSAREEGHGYGYTF. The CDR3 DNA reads TGCAGTGCTAGAGAGGAGGGACATGGCTATGGCTACACCTTC.

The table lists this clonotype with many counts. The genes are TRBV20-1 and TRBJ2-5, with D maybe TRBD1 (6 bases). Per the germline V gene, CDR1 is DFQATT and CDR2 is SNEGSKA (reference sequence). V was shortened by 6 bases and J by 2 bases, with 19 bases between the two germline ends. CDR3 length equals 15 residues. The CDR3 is CSASQGTLLQETQYF. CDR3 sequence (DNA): TGCAGTGCGAGTCAGGGGACCCTTCTACAAGAGACCCAGTACTTC.

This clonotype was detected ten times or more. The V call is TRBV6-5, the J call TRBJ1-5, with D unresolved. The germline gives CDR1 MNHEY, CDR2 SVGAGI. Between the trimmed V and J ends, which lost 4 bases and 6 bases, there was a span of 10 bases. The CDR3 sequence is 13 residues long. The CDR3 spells CASSFSDSQPQHF. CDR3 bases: TGTGCCAGCAGTTTCTCGGACTCTCAGCCCCAGCATTTT.

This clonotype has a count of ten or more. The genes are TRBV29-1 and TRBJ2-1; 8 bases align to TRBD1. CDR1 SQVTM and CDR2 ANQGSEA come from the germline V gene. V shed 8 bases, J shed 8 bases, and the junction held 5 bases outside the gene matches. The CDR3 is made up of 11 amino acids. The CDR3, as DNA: TGCAGCCTCAGGGGGCCGGATGAGCAGTTCTTC. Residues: CSLRGPDEQFF.

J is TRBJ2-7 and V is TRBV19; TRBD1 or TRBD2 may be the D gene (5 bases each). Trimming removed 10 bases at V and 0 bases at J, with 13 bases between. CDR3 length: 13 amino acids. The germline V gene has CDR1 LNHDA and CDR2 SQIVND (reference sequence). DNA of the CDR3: TGTGCCACCGCCCGGGACGCCTCCTACGAGCAGTACTTC. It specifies CATARDASYEQYF.

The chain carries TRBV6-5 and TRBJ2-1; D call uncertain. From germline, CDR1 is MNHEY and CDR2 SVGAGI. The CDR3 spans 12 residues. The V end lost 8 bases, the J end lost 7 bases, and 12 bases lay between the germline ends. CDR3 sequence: CASWEQWNEQFF. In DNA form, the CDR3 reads TGTGCCAGCTGGGAACAGTGGAATGAGCAGTTCTTC.

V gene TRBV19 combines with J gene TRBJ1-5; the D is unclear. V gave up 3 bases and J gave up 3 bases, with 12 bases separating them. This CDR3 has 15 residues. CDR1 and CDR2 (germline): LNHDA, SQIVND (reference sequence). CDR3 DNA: TGTGCCAGTAGTATGATCAGCTCCCCCAATCAGCCCCAGCATTTT. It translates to CASSMISSPNQPQHF.

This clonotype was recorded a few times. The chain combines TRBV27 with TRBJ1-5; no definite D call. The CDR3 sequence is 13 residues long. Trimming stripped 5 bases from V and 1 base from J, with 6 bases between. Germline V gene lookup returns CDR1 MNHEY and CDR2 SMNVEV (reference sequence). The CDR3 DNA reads TGTGCCAGCAGTCCCCGCAGCAATCAGCCCCAGCATTTT. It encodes CASSPRSNQPQHF.

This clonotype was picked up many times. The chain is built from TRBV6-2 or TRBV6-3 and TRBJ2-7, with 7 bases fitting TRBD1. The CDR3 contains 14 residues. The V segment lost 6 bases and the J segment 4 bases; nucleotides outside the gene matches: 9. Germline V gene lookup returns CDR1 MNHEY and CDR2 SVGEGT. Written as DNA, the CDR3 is TGTGCCAGCAGCTCGTTCGGGACAGAGTACGAGCAGTACTTC. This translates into CASSSFGTEYEQYF.

The CDR3 reads CASSFAGDEQFF. The CDR3 DNA sequence: TGTGCCAGCAGCTTCGCAGGGGATGAGCAGTTCTTC. The chain is built from TRBV11-2 and TRBJ2-1, with D perhaps TRBD1 (6 bases). V was clipped by 3 bases and J by 8 bases, with 8 bases between them. This CDR3 region has 12 residues. CDR1 and CDR2 from the germline V gene are SGHAT and FQNNGV.

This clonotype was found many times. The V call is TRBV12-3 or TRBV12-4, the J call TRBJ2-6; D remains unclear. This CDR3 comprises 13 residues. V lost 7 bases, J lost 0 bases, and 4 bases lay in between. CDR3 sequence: CASTRSGANVLTF. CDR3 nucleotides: TGTGCCAGCACCCGCTCTGGGGCCAACGTCCTGACTTTC.

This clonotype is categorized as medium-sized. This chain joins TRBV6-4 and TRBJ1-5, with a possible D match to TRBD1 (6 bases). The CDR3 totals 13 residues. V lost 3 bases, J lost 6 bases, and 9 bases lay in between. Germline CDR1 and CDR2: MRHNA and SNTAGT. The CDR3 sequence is CASSEQGGQPQHF. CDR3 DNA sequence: TGTGCCAGCAGTGAACAGGGTGGTCAGCCCCAGCATTTT.

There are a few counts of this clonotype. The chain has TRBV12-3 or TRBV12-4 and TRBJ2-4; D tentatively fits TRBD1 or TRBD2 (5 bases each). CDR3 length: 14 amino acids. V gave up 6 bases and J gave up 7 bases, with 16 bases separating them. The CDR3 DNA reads TGTGCCAGCAGGCAAAGCAGGGAGTCTAACATTCAGTACTTC. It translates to CASRQSRESNIQYF.